Detailed here is one T cell receptor beta chain. Its antigen is still unknown. No much larger clonotype is one base removed from it; base qualities were not supplied. For TCR beta library preparation, roughly 2 micrograms of genomic DNA was extracted from cryopreserved PBMCs. Longitudinal blood samples from CLL patients receiving ibrutinib monotherapy were subjected to high-throughput TCR beta sequencing. The patients took part in an open-label, single-center phase 2 trial of ibrutinib monotherapy. Trimming at the junction amounts to 0 bases on V and 3 bases on J, and the germline ends lie 8 bases apart. The germline V gene supplies CDR1 SGDLS and CDR2 YYNGEE. From cysteine to phenylalanine, the CDR3 is 14 amino acids long. Only the CDR3 DNA stays, 42 bases, in frame from base 1. The data originate from a study of cytotoxic CD8 clonotypes in ibrutinib-treated CLL (dated by TCRdb to the early 2020s). Study-level background: The cohort was composed of some twelve relapsed/refractory and approximately 16 treatment-naive patients; IGHV unmutated status was identified in roughly 18 patients. Responses were partial in some 24 patients and complete in 2; after median about 68 months follow-up, about 14 stayed in remission and some twelve progressed. Samples at response were collected after a median of roughly 13 months of treatment, with a range of 6 to 36 months. On average, each sample yielded around 270,000 productive templates and around 98,000 productive rearrangements. Longitudinal samples were available for about 30% of the 86 trial participants. Cryopreserved peripheral blood mononuclear cells were obtained before treatment, at response, and at either sustained remission or disease progression.

The goal of deep resolution MiSeq sequencing was a depth between 1 in 1 million and 1 in 200,000 T cells, and coverage averaged 10x per clonotype. The immunoSEQ hsTCRB Kit was used to generate TCR beta libraries. As for how the authors treated the data: The data were analyzed with ImmunoSEQ Analyzer and ImmunoSEQ Data Assistant, and V, D and J gene assignments followed IMGT definitions. Clonality, which ranges from 0 to 1, was calculated as one minus the normalized Shannon entropy of productive rearrangement frequencies. Only overrepresented clonotypes making up at least 0.05% of each patient's repertoire were included in the public clonotype analysis. Some 14 age-matched healthy donor repertoires from immuneACCESS served as clonality controls. TCRdb mirrors the immuneACCESS table, restricted to in-frame sequences. Some clones are absent from its copies; in checked studies, under half trace to an unresolved V gene, and the reason for the others is unknown. The V and J calls and clone size were taken over from that table, and D and trimming were inferred from the DNA. The table for this sample lists 300,000 to 350,000 clones; around four fifths of them were counted only once. The ten largest clones take up approximately 7% of the sample.

What the research found in general, with its limitations: Public clonotypes were rare and either shrank or stayed stable during treatment, and the rise in clonality at ibrutinib response reflected expansion of private clonotypes. Sustained-remission and progressing patients did not have matched sampling times, and lymph node repertoires were not examined. An increase in clonality was observed at ibrutinib response, with clonality remaining stable during sustained remission and falling back toward baseline at progression. Baseline clonality exceeded that of age-matched healthy donors and correlated strongly with circulating CD8+ T-cell counts.

Sequencing used PBMCs, obtained before ibrutinib treatment. The chain was built from TRBV9 and TRBJ2-3, and possibly TRBD2, on 6 matching bases. The receptor comes from a human donor with chronic lymphocytic leukemia. The CDR3 has the sequence CASSVGGRTDTQYF. The sequence in DNA is TGTGCCAGCAGCGTAGGTGGGAGGACAGATACGCAGTATTTT.